Sequencing of this T cell receptor (beta chain) was carried out in a study of T cell clones after liver transplantation. For the study at large: Without induction therapy, subjects received standard immunosuppression until 12-24 months post-transplant.

This clone has just a few counts. Sequencing used immunoSEQ multiplex PCR; TCRdb keeps in-frame clones, though not all of them. The sample holds more than 65,000 clones; about four fifths are singletons and the top ten take 0.65% to 0.85%. This CDR3 comprises 15 residues. Germline lookup yields CDR1 MDHEN and CDR2 SYDVKM. V lost 4 bases and J lost 2, with 13 bases in between. The sample was CD4+ T cells from blood, taken 12 months after liver transplant. The chain is built from TRBV28 and TRBJ2-3; D not certain. The TCR sequence derives from a human patient who received a liver transplant. The T cells may partly be graft donor cells. CDR3 nucleotide sequence: TGTGCCAGCAGTTCGCCTGGGCAGGACACAGATACGCAGTATTTT. It specifies CASSSPGQDTDTQYF. Full variable domain (remainder filled in from reference TRBV28 and TRBJ2-3): DVKVTQSSRYLVKRTGEKVFLECVQDMDHENMFWYRQDPGLGLRLIYFSYDVKMKEKGDIPEGYSVSREKKERFSLILESASTNQTSMYLCASSSPGQDTDTQYFGPGTRLTVL.